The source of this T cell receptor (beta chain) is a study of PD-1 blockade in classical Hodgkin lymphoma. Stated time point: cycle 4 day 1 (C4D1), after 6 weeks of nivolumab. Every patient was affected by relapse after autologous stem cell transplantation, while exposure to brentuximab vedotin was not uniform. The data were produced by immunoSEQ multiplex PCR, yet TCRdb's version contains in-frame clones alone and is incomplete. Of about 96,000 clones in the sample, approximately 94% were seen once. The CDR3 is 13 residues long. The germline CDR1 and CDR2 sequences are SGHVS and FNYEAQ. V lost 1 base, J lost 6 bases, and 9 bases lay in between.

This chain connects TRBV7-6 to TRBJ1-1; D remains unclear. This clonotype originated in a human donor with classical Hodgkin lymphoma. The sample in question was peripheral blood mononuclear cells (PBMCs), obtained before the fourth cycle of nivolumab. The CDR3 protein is CASSLGWESEAFF. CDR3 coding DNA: TGTGCCAGCAGCTTAGGTTGGGAATCTGAAGCTTTCTTT. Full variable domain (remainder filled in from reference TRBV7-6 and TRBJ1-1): GAGVSQSPRYKVTKRGQDVALRCDPISGHVSLYWYRQALGQGPEFLTYFNYEAQQDKSGLPNDRFSAERPEGSISTLTIQRTEQRDSAMYRCASSLGWESEAFFGQGTRLTVV.